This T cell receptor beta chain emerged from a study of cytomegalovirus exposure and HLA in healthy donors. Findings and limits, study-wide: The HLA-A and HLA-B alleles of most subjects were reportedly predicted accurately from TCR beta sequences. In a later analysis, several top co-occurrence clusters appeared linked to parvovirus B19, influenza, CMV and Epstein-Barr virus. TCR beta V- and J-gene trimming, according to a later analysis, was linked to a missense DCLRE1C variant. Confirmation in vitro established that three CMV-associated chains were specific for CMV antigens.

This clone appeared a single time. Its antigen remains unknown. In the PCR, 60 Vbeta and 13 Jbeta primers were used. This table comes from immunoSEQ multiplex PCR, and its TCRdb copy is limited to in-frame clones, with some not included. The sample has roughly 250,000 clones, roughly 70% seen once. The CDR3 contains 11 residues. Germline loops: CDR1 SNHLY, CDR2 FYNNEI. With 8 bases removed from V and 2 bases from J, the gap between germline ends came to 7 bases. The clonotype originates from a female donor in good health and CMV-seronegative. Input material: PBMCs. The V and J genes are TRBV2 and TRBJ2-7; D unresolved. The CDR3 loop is CASGPTYEQYF. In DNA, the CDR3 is TGTGCCAGCGGCCCCACCTACGAGCAGTACTTC.